What follows are 26 T cell receptor beta chains derived from one specimen sequenced in a study of T cell repertoires in aging, cancer and after chemotherapy. The template was genomic DNA from peripheral blood, not RNA. Rearranged V-D-J TRB sequences were amplified with a mixed TRB-A/B primer pool. MiXCR, applied by TCRdb to the multiplex PCR reads, yields one record per CDR3 protein. The table shows about 4,900 distinct CDR3 sequences, with under 55% occurring only once. Sequencing was performed on blood. The origin of the receptors is a human donor in good health.

To note about this clonotype: Germline and junction disagree at one end, which may indicate a read error. The J gene is TRBJ1-6, the V gene TRBV7-2, with 7 bases identical to TRBD1. In germline, CDR1 is SGHTA, CDR2 FQGNSA. CDR3 size: 15 residues. This CDR3 reads CASRPDREYWSPIHF. The CDR3 nucleotides are TGTGCCAGCCGGCCAGACAGGGAATATTGGTCACCCATCCACTTT. Filled out from reference TRBV7-2 and TRBJ1-6, the complete variable domain reads GAGVSQSPSNKVTEKGKDVELRCDPISGHTALYWYRQSLGQGLEFLIYFQGNSAPDKSGLPSDRFSAERTGGSVSTLTIQRTQQEDSAVYLCASRPDREYWSPIHFGNGTRLTVT.

The V call is TRBV30, the J call TRBJ2-1, with 9 nucleotides matching TRBD2. Germline CDR1 is GTSNPN and CDR2 is SVGIG (reference sequence). CDR3 length: 15 residues. V was clipped by 1 base and J by 7 bases; unmatched bases: 8. In nucleotides, the CDR3 is TGTGCCTGGAGTGGGGGACTAGCCCTTTTTAATGAGCAGTTCTTC. Its translation is CAWSGGLALFNEQFF. Full variable domain (rest looked up from reference TRBV30 and TRBJ2-1): SQTIHQWPATLVQPVGSPLSLECTVEGTSNPNLYWYRQAAGRGLQLLFYSVGIGQISSEVPQNLSASRPQDRQFILSSKKLLLSDSGFYLCAWSGGLALFNEQFFGPGTRLTVL.

The chain combines TRBV6-1 with TRBJ2-5, with 9 bases aligning to TRBD2. There are 16 residues in the CDR3. Germline V CDR1 and CDR2: MNHNS, SASEGT. V lost 0 bases, J lost 7 bases, and 9 bases stayed unmatched. The chain's CDR3 is CASSEAAAGGQGTQYF. The DNA for the CDR3 is TGTGCCAGCAGTGAAGCAGCAGCGGGGGGCCAGGGGACCCAGTACTTC.

This sequence joins TRBV19 and TRBJ2-1, with a weak D call TRBD2 (6 bases). Germline V lookup: CDR1 LNHDA, CDR2 SQIVND (reference sequence). Trimming removed 6 bases at V and 0 bases at J, with 18 bases between. This CDR3 has 17 amino acids. CDR3 sequence reads: CASSSPGLGSSYNEQFF. CDR3 DNA sequence: TGTGCCAGTAGCTCTCCGGGACTCGGGAGCTCCTACAATGAGCAGTTCTTC.

In this sample, this clonotype turned up a few times. This sequence joins TRBV29-1 and TRBJ2-7; weak D call: TRBD1 (5 bases). The CDR3 totals 13 residues. Trimming left V 4 bases short and J 2 bases short, with 12 bases between. The germline gives CDR1 SQVTM, CDR2 ANQGSEA. In DNA form, the CDR3 reads TGCAGCGTTGGGCAGGGTCGTCCCTACGAGCAGTACTTC. Its translation is CSVGQGRPYEQYF.

This clonotype was counted between two and nine times. J is TRBJ1-5 and V is TRBV20-1, with a tentative D call TRBD1 (6 bases). Per germline, CDR1 DFQATT and CDR2 SNEGSKA (reference sequence). The V end was cut by 1 base, the J end by 9 bases, with 22 bases between. This CDR3 has 16 amino acids. CDR3 nucleotides: TGCAGTGCTAGAGTCCAGGGGTTGGGCAGTGATCTGCCCCAGCATTTT. It yields the protein CSARVQGLGSDLPQHF.

This chain's CDR3 is CASSSQIQGTAYPYEQYF. DNA of the CDR3: TGTGCCAGCAGCTCCCAGATCCAAGGGACAGCTTACCCCTACGAGCAGTACTTC. This chain links TRBV7-6 with TRBJ2-7, with 7 bases fitting TRBD1. J lost 2 bases, V lost 4 bases, and 17 bases had no gene match. This CDR3 is 18 amino acids long. Germline V lookup: CDR1 SGHVS, CDR2 FNYEAQ.

This clonotype was seen a handful of times. The chain uses TRBV12-3 or TRBV12-4 and TRBJ2-1; D ambiguous. The CDR3 has 12 amino acids. Trimming took off 10 bases at V and 6 bases at J, with 13 bases between the two ends. DNA for the CDR3: TGTGCCATCCCGACCGTCGGCAATGAGCAGTTCTTC. Residues: CAIPTVGNEQFF.

The V and J genes are TRBV18 and TRBJ1-5; 9 nucleotides line up with TRBD1. Trimming cost V 3 bases and J 5 bases; bases outside gene matches: 2. Germline CDR1 reads KGHSH; CDR2 reads LQKENI. CDR3 size: 14 residues. Here the CDR3 reads CASSPGQGYQPQHF. The CDR3 nucleotides read TGTGCCAGCTCACCGGGACAGGGCTATCAGCCCCAGCATTTT.

In this sample, this clonotype is medium-sized (0.01 to 0.1%). The chain joins TRBV6-1 to TRBJ2-1; D is uncertain. CDR1 and CDR2 from the germline V gene are MNHNS and SASEGT. V dropped 7 bases and J dropped 5 bases, with 18 bases sitting between them. CDR3 length: 15 amino acids. The CDR3 sequence is CASTHASEAHNEQFF. CDR3 nucleotides: TGTGCCAGCACCCATGCGAGTGAGGCCCACAATGAGCAGTTCTTC.

This clonotype is judged hyperexpanded. The CDR3 region has the DNA TGTGCCAGCAGTTCTACCTGGGCACCATCGGTGGAACTGTTTTTT. This translates into CASSSTWAPSVELFF. The chain employs TRBV6-5 and TRBJ1-4, with no clear D. The germline CDR1 and CDR2 sequences are MNHEY and SVGAGI. Deletions cut 4 bases from V and 12 bases from J, with 21 bases between. This CDR3 is built from 15 residues.

The rearrangement links TRBV15 to TRBJ2-2; 7 nucleotides line up with TRBD1. This CDR3 region has 16 residues. Germline CDR1 is LNHNV and CDR2 is YYDKDF (reference sequence). Trimming cost V 5 bases and J 2 bases; bases outside gene matches: 8. The DNA of the CDR3 is TGTGCCACCAGCGGTGGGGGACAGATAAACACCGGGGAGCTGTTTTTT. It encodes CATSGGGQINTGELFF.

A few counts support this clonotype. The chain combines TRBV7-6 with TRBJ2-3; maybe TRBD2 (7 bases). The CDR3 extends over 13 amino acids. CDR1 is SGHVS, CDR2 FNYEAQ, per germline. Between the trimmed V and J ends, which lost 7 bases and 6 bases, there was a span of 14 bases. The CDR3 coding sequence is TGTGCCAGCAAGAGGGGGGGGCGGGATACGCAGTATTTT. Protein: CASKRGGRDTQYF.

V and J are TRBV18 and TRBJ2-1, with D hard to call. The CDR3 is 15 residues long. Between the trimmed V and J ends, which lost 1 base and 6 bases, there was a span of 13 bases. CDR1 is KGHSH, CDR2 LQKENI, per germline. The CDR3 DNA is TGTGCCAGCTCACCACGGCAGGACGTATCCAATGAGCAGTTCTTC. Translated, it gives CASSPRQDVSNEQFF. Combining the CDR3 with reference TRBV18 and TRBJ2-1 gives the whole variable domain NAGVMQNPRHLVRRRGQEARLRCSPMKGHSHVYWYRQLPEEGLKFMVYLQKENIIDESGMPKERFSAEFPKEGPSILRIQQVVRGDSAAYFCASSPRQDVSNEQFFGPGTRLTVL.

The chain uses TRBV6-1 and TRBJ1-2, with no clear D. V lost 4 bases and J 2 bases, leaving 5 bases between the germline ends. The germline CDR1 and CDR2 sequences are MNHNS and SASEGT. The CDR3 runs to 12 residues. The DNA of the CDR3 is TGTGCCAGCAGTGCACAGAACTATGGCTACACCTTC. This sequence encodes CASSAQNYGYTF.

The chain is built from TRBV30 and TRBJ1-3; no reliable D call. V lost 4 bases and J lost 2, with 6 bases in between. CDR1 GTSNPN and CDR2 SVGIG come from the germline V gene (reference sequence). The CDR3 is made up of 12 amino acids. The CDR3 reads CAWKRPGNTIYF. In DNA, the CDR3 is TGTGCCTGGAAGAGACCTGGAAACACCATATATTTT.

This clonotype was counted only a few times. The chain employs TRBV7-6 and TRBJ2-3; 12 bases line up with TRBD2. The CDR3 spans 16 residues. J was trimmed by 4 bases and V by 4 bases; bases with no gene match: 6. The germline V gene encodes CDR1 SGHVS and CDR2 FNYEAQ. CDR3 in amino acids: CASSSPLAGGPDTQYF. DNA of the CDR3: TGTGCCAGCAGCTCCCCACTAGCGGGGGGCCCAGATACGCAGTATTTT.

This clonotype was seen a single time. The CDR3 loop is CASSLGQGVFQPQHF. The DNA of the CDR3 is TGTGCCAGCAGCCTGGGACAGGGAGTATTCCAGCCCCAGCATTTT. The chain carries TRBV7-6 and TRBJ1-5, with 9 bases fitting TRBD1. Per germline, CDR1 SGHVS and CDR2 FNYEAQ. This CDR3 region has 15 residues. The ends lost 5 bases at V and 7 bases at J; junction bases unmatched: 9.

CDR3 DNA: TGTGCCAGCAGTTCCGGGACTAGCGGGATGAGGTCCTACAATGAGCAGTTCTTC. This sequence encodes CASSSGTSGMRSYNEQFF. The genes are TRBV28 and TRBJ2-1; 13 nucleotides match TRBD2. The CDR3 totals 18 residues. Germline V lookup: CDR1 MDHEN, CDR2 SYDVKM. The trim removed 4 bases at V and 1 base at J, leaving 7 bases unmatched.

The chain couples TRBV19 to TRBJ2-3; TRBD2 matches 8 bases. V trimming: 5 bases; J trimming: 4 bases; junction bases outside the gene matches: 8. The CDR3 length is 15 residues. Germline V CDR1 and CDR2: LNHDA, SQIVND (reference sequence). The CDR3: CASSSGGADSDTQYF. CDR3 nucleotides: TGTGCCAGTAGTTCCGGGGGGGCGGACTCAGATACGCAGTATTTT.

By sample fraction, this clonotype is medium-sized. The chain uses TRBV6-6 and TRBJ2-2, with TRBD2 identical over 12 bases. This CDR3 is built from 15 residues. Germline trimming cut 5 bases from V and 4 bases from J; bases unmatched to any gene: 2. Germline V gives CDR1 MNHNY, CDR2 SVGAGI (reference sequence). CDR3 DNA: TGTGCCAGCAGTGCACTAGCGGGAGGCACCGGGGAGCTGTTTTTT. This sequence encodes CASSALAGGTGELFF.

This clonotype is a singleton in its sample. The chain is built from TRBV7-9 and TRBJ2-5; 12 bases are a match to TRBD2. There are 18 residues in the CDR3. Germline CDR1 SEHNR, CDR2 FQNEAQ (reference sequence). J was trimmed by 4 bases and V by 0 bases; bases with no gene match: 9. The CDR3 region is CASSLARLAGDNSETQYF. For the CDR3, the DNA is TGTGCCAGCAGCTTAGCGCGACTAGCGGGGGACAATTCAGAGACCCAGTACTTC.

The table lists this clonotype with a few counts. CDR3 protein: CASSGGTGFGYTF. CDR3 DNA sequence: TGTGCCAGCAGTGGGGGGACAGGGTTTGGCTACACCTTC. The chain carries TRBV6-1 and TRBJ1-2; TRBD1 aligns across 9 bases. The CDR3 length is 13 residues. Germline V gives CDR1 MNHNS, CDR2 SASEGT. The trim removed 4 bases at V and 7 bases at J, leaving 4 bases unmatched.

This rearrangement joins TRBV18 to TRBJ2-6, with a tentative D call TRBD1 (5 bases). In germline, CDR1 is KGHSH, CDR2 LQKENI. The V end lost 4 bases, the J end lost 1 base, and 17 bases lay between the germline ends. The CDR3 covers 18 residues. The CDR3 loop reads CASSLIDRNPSGANVLTF. The CDR3 coding sequence is TGTGCCAGCTCACTGATCGACAGAAACCCTTCTGGGGCCAACGTCCTGACTTTC.

This clonotype was seen a few times. The gene calls are TRBV6-2 or TRBV6-3 and TRBJ2-7; the D is unclear. CDR3 length: 14 residues. Germline CDR1 and CDR2: MNHEY and SVGEGT. Trimming took off 0 bases at V and 6 bases at J, with 12 bases between the two ends. The CDR3: CASSYSTGPAEQYF. The CDR3 DNA is TGTGCCAGCAGTTACTCAACGGGCCCGGCCGAGCAGTACTTC.

The CDR3 nucleotides are TGTGCCAGCAGCATAGGACTAGCGGGGGACCAAGAGACCCAGTACTTC. This gives the protein CASSIGLAGDQETQYF. The chain has TRBV11-2 and TRBJ2-5; 13 positions match TRBD2. V shed 5 bases and J 0 bases; nucleotides not matched to a gene: 3. From germline, CDR1 is SGHAT and CDR2 FQNNGV. The CDR3 has 16 residues. The full variable domain, in which reference TRBV11-2 and TRBJ2-5 provide the parts outside the CDR3, is EAGVAQSPRYKIIEKRQSVAFWCNPISGHATLYWYQQILGQGPKLLIQFQNNGVVDDSQLPKDRFSAERLKGVDSTLKIQPAKLEDSAVYLCASSIGLAGDQETQYFGPGTRLLVL.